The rows below give T cell receptor beta chains drawn from one sample of a study of T-cell reconstitution after alpha-beta-depleted transplantation in children. TCRdb passed the PCR reads through MiXCR, listing each CDR3 protein once. The data show around 180,000 distinct CDR3 sequences, more than 9.5% seen once. Sequences were derived from PBMCs, sampled before TCRalphabeta/CD19-depleted stem cell transplant. These receptors all stem from a boy aged 2 to 10 with acute myeloid leukemia, due to receive a stem cell transplant. CDR3s include the opening cysteine and the closing phenylalanine or tryptophan. Each record gives: clone size, J gene, D gene, V gene, CDR3 DNA, CDR3 protein. D genes are given only for firm matches. Clone size is not always given. Where it is, it says once, few, many or a class for expanded clones.

>-|TRBJ2-1|TRBD2|TRBV20-1
TGCAGCGGGACTTTTCCCCAGCGGGAGGCCCCCTCCAGCTCCTACAATGAGCAGTTCTTC
CSGTFPQREAPSSSYNEQFF
>-|TRBJ1-3|-|TRBV5-6
TGTGCCAGCAGCCCCTGGTGGAGCGGAAACACCATATATTTT
CASSPWWSGNTIYF
>-|TRBJ1-4|-|TRBV2
TGTGCCAGCAGTGGAATGAATGAAAAACTGTTTTTT
CASSGMNEKLFF
>many|TRBJ2-3|-|TRBV10-3
TGTGCCATTGCGACCCCAACTAGCACAGATACGCAGTATTTT
CAIATPTSTDTQYF
>many|TRBJ1-1|-|TRBV3-1
TGTGCCAGCAGCCAAGGCCCTGGGAGCGCTTTCTTT
CASSQGPGSAFF
>many|TRBJ2-5|-|TRBV19
TGTGCCAGTAGTACCCAAGCCCTCCAAGAGACCCAGTACTTC
CASSTQALQETQYF
>many|TRBJ2-3|-|TRBV7-8
TGTGCCAGCAGCTTTTCGGTTCTCACAGATACGCAGTATTTT
CASSFSVLTDTQYF
>many|TRBJ2-3|TRBD2|TRBV20-1
TGCAGTGCTAGGCGGGCGGGGGGCTTCACAGATACGCAGTATTTT
CSARRAGGFTDTQYF
>many|TRBJ2-2|-|TRBV11-1
TGTGCCAGCAGCTTAAATTTGGGGTACGGGGAGCTGTTTTTT
CASSLNLGYGELFF
>many|TRBJ2-1|TRBD2|TRBV2
TGTGCCAGCAGTGGTGTAGCGGGAGTAGTCGATGAGCAGTTCTTC
CASSGVAGVVDEQFF
>many|TRBJ1-2|-|TRBV6-5
TGTGCCAGCAGTTACCGACCCCGGGGGGGCGAGATCTATGGCTACACCTTC
CASSYRPRGGEIYGYTF
>many|TRBJ2-2|-|TRBV29-1
TGCAGCGTTGGGGGCAGGGGTAACACCGGGGAGCTGTTTTTT
CSVGGRGNTGELFF
>many|TRBJ2-7|-|TRBV10-2
TGCGCCAGCAGTGAGTTCAATAGCGGCCCCTACGAGCAGTACTTC
CASSEFNSGPYEQYF
>many|TRBJ2-3|-|TRBV20-1
TGCAGTGCTAGCGCAACGGGACTTCGCACAGATACGCAGTATTTT
CSASATGLRTDTQYF
>many|TRBJ2-3|TRBD2|TRBV25-1
TGTGCCAGCAGTGACACAGCGGGAGGGCCTCCCGGCACAGATACGCAGTATTTT
CASSDTAGGPPGTDTQYF
>many|TRBJ1-2|-|TRBV27
TGTGCCAGCAGTTTCCATACTAGCGCGGGCTACACCTTC
CASSFHTSAGYTF
>many|TRBJ1-1|-|TRBV11-3
TGTGCCAGCAGCTTAGCGACGTGGGGACAATTGAACACTGAAGCTTTCTTT
CASSLATWGQLNTEAFF
>-|TRBJ1-1|-|TRBV11-3
TGTGCCAGCAGCTTATCCCCTTTAGGAACTGAAGCTTTCTTT
CASSLSPLGTEAFF
>many|TRBJ2-7|TRBD1|TRBV29-1
TGCAGCGTCGGGACAGGGGGTGTCGAGCAGTACTTC
CSVGTGGVEQYF
>many|TRBJ2-3|-|TRBV7-6
TGTGCCAGCAGCTTAGCGATGGGCACAGATACGCAGTATTTT
CASSLAMGTDTQYF
>many|TRBJ2-7|-|TRBV20-1
TGCAGTGCGCTGACTTCAGAGAGCTCCTACGAGCAGTACTTC
CSALTSESSYEQYF
>many|TRBJ2-2|-|TRBV20-1
TGCAGTGCTAGAGATCTCGCGCGAATGGGCACCGGGGAGCTGTTTTTT
CSARDLARMGTGELFF
>many|TRBJ1-1|-|TRBV5-4
TGTGCCAGCAGCTTCACAGGGCGGAACACTGAAGCTTTCTTT
CASSFTGRNTEAFF
>many|TRBJ2-1|TRBD2|TRBV7-9
TGTGCCAGCAGCCCGAGCGGGGGGAAGGGGGATGAGCAGTTCTTC
CASSPSGGKGDEQFF
>many|TRBJ1-2|TRBD1|TRBV5-1
TGCGCCAGCAGCTCGGACAGGACTCCCTATGGCTACACCTTC
CASSSDRTPYGYTF
>many|TRBJ2-1|TRBD2|TRBV11-2
TGTGCCAGCAGCTCTCCTCCAAGACGGGAGGTCTATCGGGAGCAGTTCTTC
CASSSPPRREVYREQFF
>-|TRBJ1-2|-|TRBV2
TGTGCCAGCAGTGAAGTTTCATTTACTAACTATGGCTACCCCTTC
CASSEVSFTNYGYPF
>many|TRBJ1-2|-|TRBV20-1
TGCAGTGCTAGAGTGGTAGGGCAGGGCTATGGCTACACCTTC
CSARVVGQGYGYTF
>many|TRBJ1-1|-|TRBV5-1
TGCGCCAGCAGCCCGATCTTGGGGTCCAACACTGAAGCTTTCTTT
CASSPILGSNTEAFF
>few|TRBJ1-6|-|TRBV13
TGTGCCAGCAGCTTAGGCCGGCAGGGGAGCTCACCCCTCCACTTT
CASSLGRQGSSPLHF
>many|TRBJ1-6|-|TRBV28
TGTGCCAGCACCCCCCGTCGTAGGGATTCACCCCTCCACTTT
CASTPRRRDSPLHF
>many|TRBJ1-2|TRBD1|TRBV12-3/TRBV12-4
TGTGCCAGCAGGTCCGGGACAGCGATTAACTATGGCTACACCTTC
CASRSGTAINYGYTF
>many|TRBJ1-2|TRBD1|TRBV7-8
TGTGCCAGCAGCATCGGGACAGGGGGAGATGGCTACACCTTC
CASSIGTGGDGYTF
>many|TRBJ2-5|TRBD2|TRBV20-1
TGCAGTGCTAGAGACCCTAGCGGGGAAGGGGAGACCCAGTACTTC
CSARDPSGEGETQYF
>many|TRBJ2-1|-|TRBV10-3
TGTGCCACCATCGAAGTAGCGTCTTCAAATGAGCAGTTCTTC
CATIEVASSNEQFF
>few|TRBJ2-3|-|TRBV20-1
TGCAGTGCTAGAGATCCCAGGGGTGGGGCAGATACGCAGTATTTT
CSARDPRGGADTQYF
>many|TRBJ1-1|-|TRBV5-1
TGCGCCAGCAGCCCAGGACGGAGTACTGAAGCTTTCTTT
CASSPGRSTEAFF
>many|TRBJ2-1|-|TRBV2
TGTGCCAGCAGTGAAGCTAGCGCCCATGAGCAGTTCTTC
CASSEASAHEQFF
>many|TRBJ2-3|-|TRBV27
TGTGCCAGCAGTTCCTATTCTACAGGCTCTCATACGCAGTATTTT
CASSSYSTGSHTQYF
>many|TRBJ2-4|-|TRBV29-1
TGCAGCGCTAAAGGGGGAGGAAACATTCAGTACTTC
CSAKGGGNIQYF
>-|TRBJ2-3|TRBD2|TRBV7-2
TGTGCCAGCAGCCCCGCTAGCGGGGTAGTCAATACGCAGTATTTT
CASSPASGVVNTQYF
>many|TRBJ2-7|-|TRBV20-1
TGCAGTGCTTCCTCGGGACTCAGCTCCTACGAGCAGTACTTC
CSASSGLSSYEQYF
>many|TRBJ2-2|-|TRBV7-3
TGTGCCAGCAGCCCCACTAGCGGGGAGCTGTTTTTT
CASSPTSGELFF
>many|TRBJ2-1|TRBD2|TRBV15
TGTGCCACCAGCCCACTAGCGGGAGAGGTCTACAATGAGCAGTTCTTC
CATSPLAGEVYNEQFF
>few|TRBJ2-5|-|TRBV7-6
TGTGCCAGCAGCCCGGCCCCGACAGAGACCCAGTACTTC
CASSPAPTETQYF
>many|TRBJ2-1|TRBD2|TRBV7-9
TGTGCCAGCAGCCGCGTCTCCAGCGGGATATACAATGAGCAGTTCTTC
CASSRVSSGIYNEQFF
>many|TRBJ2-1|-|TRBV7-2
TGTGCCAGCAGCTTAGCGGGGACGAGCTCCTACAATGAGCAGTTCTTC
CASSLAGTSSYNEQFF
>many|TRBJ1-1|TRBD1|TRBV6-1
TGTGCCAGCACCCAAGAACAGGGGGCGAATCCTGAAGCTTTCTTT
CASTQEQGANPEAFF
>many|TRBJ1-2|-|TRBV7-9
TGTGCCAGCAGCTCACCACAAGGGGGAACTAACTATGGCTACACCTTC
CASSSPQGGTNYGYTF
>many|TRBJ2-2|-|TRBV9
TGTGCCAGCAGCGGAGGGGGAGAGAACACCGGGGAGCTGTTTTTT
CASSGGGENTGELFF
>-|TRBJ2-1|-|TRBV30
TGTGCCTGGAGTGGTAGGCCGGGCGGTGAGCAGTTCTTC
CAWSGRPGGEQFF
>-|TRBJ1-1|TRBD1|TRBV7-2
TGTGCCAGCAGCTTTGCAGGGGGCTTAGCTTTCTTT
CASSFAGGLAFF
>many|TRBJ2-7|TRBD2|TRBV20-1
TGCAGTGCTAGATATCTAGCGGGAGGGGGCGAGCAGTACTTC
CSARYLAGGGEQYF
>-|TRBJ2-6|-|TRBV18
TGTGCCAGCTCCCGGGAGTCTAACGCTGGGGCCAACGTCCTGACTTTC
CASSRESNAGANVLTF
>-|TRBJ2-5|TRBD1|TRBV7-2
TGTGCCAGCAGCTCAGGGGGCCAAGAGACCCAGTACTTC
CASSSGGQETQYF
>few|TRBJ1-2|TRBD1|TRBV28
TGTGCCAGCAGTATAAACAGGGGTGAAGGCTACACCTTC
CASSINRGEGYTF
>many|TRBJ2-1|-|TRBV29-1
TGCAGCGCCCGGGCCTCGAGGAATGAGCAGTTCTTC
CSARASRNEQFF
>many|TRBJ1-2|-|TRBV12-3/TRBV12-4
TGTGCCAGCACCCTATGGACGGGGATGGGGTATGGCTACACCTTC
CASTLWTGMGYGYTF
>many|TRBJ2-1|TRBD2|TRBV7-2
TGTGCCAGCAGCCCACCGGTGGCGATCGGGAGGGCCCATGAGCAGTTCTTC
CASSPPVAIGRAHEQFF
>many|TRBJ2-5|TRBD2|TRBV10-3
TGTGCCATCAGTGAGTCGGGCAGGGAGGGAGAGACCCAGTACTTC
CAISESGREGETQYF